The rows below give T cell receptor beta chains drawn from one sample of a study of blood T cell repertoires in COVID-19. Repertoires were generated with immunoSEQ multiplex PCR, while TCRdb's copy carries only in-frame clones and drops some. Here the sample spans some 350,000 clones, 87% being singletons. Sequencing input: PBMCs or T cells enriched from blood (not recorded which). Every receptor here comes from a woman in her 30s who had recovered from COVID-19. CDR3s include the opening cysteine and the closing phenylalanine or tryptophan. Fields, in order: D gene, clone size, V gene, J gene, CDR3 protein, CDR3 DNA. The D gene is left open where the match is weak. A clone size is listed for some rows: how often the clone was seen (once, few, many), or a class if it is expanded.

D gene: -; clone size: -; V gene: TRBV7-8; J gene: TRBJ2-1; CDR3 protein: CASSLRSLNNEQFF; CDR3 DNA: TGTGCCAGCAGCTTGAGGTCACTGAATAATGAGCAGTTCTTC
D gene: TRBD1; clone size: few; V gene: TRBV18; J gene: TRBJ2-7; CDR3 protein: CASSLYAGTGGYEQYF; CDR3 DNA: TGTGCCAGCTCTCTCTATGCCGGGACAGGGGGCTACGAGCAGTACTTC
D gene: -; clone size: -; V gene: TRBV2; J gene: TRBJ2-1; CDR3 protein: CASSESQGSYNEQFF; CDR3 DNA: TGTGCCAGCAGTGAGTCCCAGGGTTCCTACAATGAGCAGTTCTTC
D gene: -; clone size: -; V gene: TRBV24-1; J gene: TRBJ1-5; CDR3 protein: CATSQGFQPQHF; CDR3 DNA: TGTGCCACCAGCCAGGGCTTTCAGCCCCAGCATTTT
D gene: TRBD1; clone size: -; V gene: TRBV19; J gene: TRBJ1-1; CDR3 protein: CATSGTANTEAFF; CDR3 DNA: TGTGCCACTTCGGGGACAGCCAACACTGAAGCTTTCTTT
D gene: TRBD2; clone size: -; V gene: TRBV7-9; J gene: TRBJ2-1; CDR3 protein: CASSLDGRGNEQFF; CDR3 DNA: TGTGCCAGCAGCTTAGACGGGAGGGGAAATGAGCAGTTCTTC
D gene: TRBD1; clone size: -; V gene: TRBV5-1; J gene: TRBJ2-1; CDR3 protein: CASSATGAPQFF; CDR3 DNA: TGCGCCAGCAGCGCTACAGGGGCGCCCCAGTTCTTC
D gene: TRBD1; clone size: -; V gene: TRBV5-1; J gene: TRBJ2-5; CDR3 protein: CASSGGTGASQETQYF; CDR3 DNA: TGCGCCAGCAGCGGAGGGACAGGCGCAAGCCAAGAGACCCAGTACTTC
D gene: -; clone size: -; V gene: TRBV27; J gene: TRBJ2-7; CDR3 protein: CASSLTGVLYEQYF; CDR3 DNA: TGTGCCAGCAGTTTAACGGGGGTGCTCTACGAGCAGTACTTC
D gene: TRBD2; clone size: -; V gene: TRBV4-2; J gene: TRBJ2-3; CDR3 protein: CASSRDYSTDTQYF; CDR3 DNA: TGTGCCAGCAGCCGGGACTACAGCACAGATACGCAGTATTTT
D gene: -; clone size: -; V gene: TRBV15; J gene: TRBJ2-7; CDR3 protein: CATSRDRSGIYEQYF; CDR3 DNA: TGTGCCACCAGCAGAGATAGGTCGGGGATCTACGAGCAGTACTTC
D gene: -; clone size: -; V gene: TRBV25-1; J gene: TRBJ1-1; CDR3 protein: CASSDLRGGTEAFF; CDR3 DNA: TGTGCCAGCAGTGATCTGAGGGGAGGAACTGAAGCTTTCTTT